This passage covers 9 T cell receptor beta chains from one sample sequenced in a study of response to subunit inactivated influenza vaccine. Using its own MiXCR run on the RT-PCR reads, TCRdb lists one record per CDR3 protein. The sample yields around 850,000 distinct CDR3 sequences, approximately 18% seen once. The sequencing here drew on PBMCs from blood, taken roughly 5 days after vaccination. These receptors all stem from a man aged 50 to 60 who received an inactivated influenza vaccine.

This clonotype was seen many times. The chain employs TRBV12-3 or TRBV12-4 and TRBJ2-3, with D possibly TRBD2 on 6 matching bases. Trimming stripped 4 bases from V and 7 bases from J, with 9 bases between. The CDR3 loop spans 12 amino acids. The CDR3 DNA is TGTGCCAGCAGTTCCGGGGGTTATACGCAGTATTTT. It yields the protein CASSSGGYTQYF.

The chain uses TRBV6-1 and TRBJ2-1, with 14 bases lining up with TRBD2. This CDR3 is built from 15 residues. Trimming took 5 bases from V and 10 from J; bases not matched to a gene: 7. Germline CDR1 MNHNS, CDR2 SASEGT. Here the CDR3 reads CASSKRLAGGGEQFF. The CDR3 DNA sequence: TGTGCCAGCAGTAAGCGACTAGCGGGAGGGGGCGAGCAGTTCTTC.

This clonotype was detected only a few times. This chain joins TRBV20-1 and TRBJ1-1; the D is unclear. The germline V gene encodes CDR1 DFQATT and CDR2 SNEGSKA (reference sequence). This CDR3 is 13 amino acids long. V lost 6 bases and J lost 0, with 11 bases in between. The CDR3 DNA follows: TGCAGTGCGCAGGAGTCAGTGAACACTGAAGCTTTCTTT. It encodes CSAQESVNTEAFF.

The rearrangement joins TRBV5-1 to TRBJ2-1; 13 nucleotides line up with TRBD2. Germline CDR1 and CDR2: SGHRS and YFSETQ. The CDR3 contains 17 residues. The V and J ends lost 6 bases and 2 bases, in that order; junction bases with no gene match: 8. The CDR3: CASNKLAGGPTYNEQFF. In DNA, the CDR3 is TGCGCCAGCAACAAACTAGCGGGAGGGCCCACCTACAATGAGCAGTTCTTC.

This clonotype was observed at least ten times. The chain combines TRBV7-8 with TRBJ2-5; TRBD1 might be the D (7 bases). Germline V lookup: CDR1 SGHVS, CDR2 FQNEAQ. V was trimmed by 5 bases and J by 5 bases, leaving 21 bases between them. The CDR3 sequence is 16 residues long. CDR3 bases: TGTGCCAGCAGCCCTCACAGGGGAGGAATTCGGGAGACCCAGTACTTC. This gives the protein CASSPHRGGIRETQYF.

The rearrangement links TRBV7-6 to TRBJ2-3; 10 bases fit TRBD1. This CDR3 is 15 amino acids long. J lost 2 bases, V lost 5 bases, and 4 bases had no gene match. The germline gives CDR1 SGHVS, CDR2 FNYEAQ. The CDR3 loop reads CASSRDRGPTDTQYF. The CDR3 DNA reads TGTGCCAGCAGCCGGGACAGGGGCCCCACAGATACGCAGTATTTT.

The rearrangement joins TRBV6-5 to TRBJ1-6, with D perhaps TRBD1 (5 bases). Germline-derived CDR1 and CDR2 are MNHEY and SVGAGI. Trimming removed 0 bases from V and 0 bases from J, with 12 bases in between. The CDR3 has 18 residues. CDR3: CASSYSADRSSYNSPLHF. The CDR3 DNA reads TGTGCCAGCAGTTACTCGGCTGACAGAAGCTCCTATAATTCACCCCTCCACTTT.

J is TRBJ2-3 and V is TRBV7-3, with a tentative D call TRBD2 (5 bases). The CDR3 is 13 residues long. CDR1 is SGHTA, CDR2 FQGTGA, per germline. V lost 5 bases and J 8 bases, leaving 14 bases between the germline ends. CDR3 amino acids: CASSPRAGGTQYF. CDR3 nucleotide sequence: TGTGCCAGCAGCCCTAGGGCGGGTGGTACGCAGTATTTT.

There are a few counts of this clonotype. The chain employs TRBV6-1 and TRBJ1-6; possibly TRBD1 for D (5 bases). There are 13 residues in the CDR3. Germline lookup yields CDR1 MNHNS and CDR2 SASEGT. V was cut by 5 bases and J by 7 bases, with 9 bases left in between. The CDR3 here is CASSRQRNSPLHF. The CDR3 DNA follows: TGTGCCAGCAGTCGACAGAGAAATTCACCCCTCCACTTT.